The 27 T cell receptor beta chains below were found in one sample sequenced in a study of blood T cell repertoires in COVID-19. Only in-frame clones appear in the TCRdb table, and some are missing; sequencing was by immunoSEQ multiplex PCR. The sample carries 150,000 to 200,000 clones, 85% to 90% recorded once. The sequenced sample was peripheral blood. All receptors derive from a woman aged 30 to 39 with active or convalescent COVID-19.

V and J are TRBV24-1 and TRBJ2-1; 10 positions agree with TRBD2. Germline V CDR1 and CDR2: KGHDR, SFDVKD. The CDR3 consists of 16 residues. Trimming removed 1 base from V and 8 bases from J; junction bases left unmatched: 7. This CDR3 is CATSDLEREGSDEQFF. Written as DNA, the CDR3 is TGTGCCACCAGTGATTTAGAGCGGGAGGGATCTGATGAGCAGTTCTTC.

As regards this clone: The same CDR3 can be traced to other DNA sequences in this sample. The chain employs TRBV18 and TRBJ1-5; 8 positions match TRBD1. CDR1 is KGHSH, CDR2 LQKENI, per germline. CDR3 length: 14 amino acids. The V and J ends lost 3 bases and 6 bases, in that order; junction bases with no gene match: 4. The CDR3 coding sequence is TGTGCCAGCTCACCCGGGACAGGAGGTCAGCCCCAGCATTTT. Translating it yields CASSPGTGGQPQHF.

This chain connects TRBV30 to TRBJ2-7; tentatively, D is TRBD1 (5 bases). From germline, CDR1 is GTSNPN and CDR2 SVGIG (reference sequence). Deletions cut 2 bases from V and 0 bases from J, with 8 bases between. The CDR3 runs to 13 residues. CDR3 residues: CAWSQGYSYEQYF. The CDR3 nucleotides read TGTGCCTGGAGTCAGGGATACTCCTACGAGCAGTACTTC.

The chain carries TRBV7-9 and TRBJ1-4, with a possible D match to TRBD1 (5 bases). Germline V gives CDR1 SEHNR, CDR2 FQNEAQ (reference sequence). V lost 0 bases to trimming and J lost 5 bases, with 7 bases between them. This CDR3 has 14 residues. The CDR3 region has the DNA TGTGCCAGCAGCTTAGCTCAGGGAAATGAAAAACTGTTTTTT. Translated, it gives CASSLAQGNEKLFF.

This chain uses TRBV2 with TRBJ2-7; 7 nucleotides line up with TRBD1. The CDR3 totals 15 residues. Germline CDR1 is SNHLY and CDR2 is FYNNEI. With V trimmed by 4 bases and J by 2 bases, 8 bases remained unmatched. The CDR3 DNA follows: TGTGCCAGCAGTGGGAGCCGGGACAGTGCCTACGAGCAGTACTTC. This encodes CASSGSRDSAYEQYF. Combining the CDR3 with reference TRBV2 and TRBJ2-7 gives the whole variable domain EPEVTQTPSHQVTQMGQEVILRCVPISNHLYFYWYRQILGQKVEFLVSFYNNEISEKSEIFDDQFSVERPDGSNFTLKIRSTKLEDSAMYFCASSGSRDSAYEQYFGPGTRLTVT.

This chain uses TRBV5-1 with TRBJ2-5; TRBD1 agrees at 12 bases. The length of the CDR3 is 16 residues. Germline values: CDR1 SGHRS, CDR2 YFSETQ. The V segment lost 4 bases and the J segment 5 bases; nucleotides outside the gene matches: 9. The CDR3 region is CASSPSGQGAYETQYF. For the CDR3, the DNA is TGCGCCAGCAGCCCGTCGGGACAGGGGGCGTATGAGACCCAGTACTTC.

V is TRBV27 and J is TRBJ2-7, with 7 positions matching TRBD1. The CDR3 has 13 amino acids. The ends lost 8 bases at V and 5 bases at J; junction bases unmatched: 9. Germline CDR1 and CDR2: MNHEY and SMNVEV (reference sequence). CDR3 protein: CASQSLGQDEQYF. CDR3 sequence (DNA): TGTGCCAGCCAAAGCCTTGGACAGGACGAGCAGTACTTC.

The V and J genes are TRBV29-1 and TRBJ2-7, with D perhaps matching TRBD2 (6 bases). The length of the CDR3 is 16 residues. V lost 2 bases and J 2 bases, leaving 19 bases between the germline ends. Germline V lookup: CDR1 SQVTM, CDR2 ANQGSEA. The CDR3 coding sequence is TGCAGCGTTGAACCGATTGGGGACTCGGTTACCTACGAGCAGTACTTC. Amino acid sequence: CSVEPIGDSVTYEQYF.

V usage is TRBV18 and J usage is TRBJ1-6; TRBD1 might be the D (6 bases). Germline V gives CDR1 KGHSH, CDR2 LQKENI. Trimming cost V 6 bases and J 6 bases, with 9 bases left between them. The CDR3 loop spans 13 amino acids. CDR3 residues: CASSGQSNSPLHF. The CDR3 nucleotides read TGTGCCAGCTCCGGACAGTCTAATTCACCCCTCCACTTT.

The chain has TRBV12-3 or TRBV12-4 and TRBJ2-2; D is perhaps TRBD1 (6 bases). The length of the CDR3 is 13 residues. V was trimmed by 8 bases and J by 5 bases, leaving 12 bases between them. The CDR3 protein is CASVSQGTGELFF. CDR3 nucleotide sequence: TGTGCCAGCGTCTCGCAGGGGACCGGGGAGCTGTTTTTT.

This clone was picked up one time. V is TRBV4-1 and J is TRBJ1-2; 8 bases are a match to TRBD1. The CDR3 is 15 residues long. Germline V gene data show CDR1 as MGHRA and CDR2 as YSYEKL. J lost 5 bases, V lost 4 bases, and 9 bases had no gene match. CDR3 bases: TGCGCCAGCAGCCGAATTACAGGGGGAGGGTATGGCTACACCTTC. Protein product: CASSRITGGGYGYTF.

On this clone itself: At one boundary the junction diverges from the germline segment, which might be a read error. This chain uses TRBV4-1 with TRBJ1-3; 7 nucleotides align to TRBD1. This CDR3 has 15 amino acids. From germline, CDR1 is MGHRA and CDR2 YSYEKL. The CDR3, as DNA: TGCGCCCGCAGCCGACAGGGAACCTCTGGAAACACCATATATTTT. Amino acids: CARSRQGTSGNTIYF.

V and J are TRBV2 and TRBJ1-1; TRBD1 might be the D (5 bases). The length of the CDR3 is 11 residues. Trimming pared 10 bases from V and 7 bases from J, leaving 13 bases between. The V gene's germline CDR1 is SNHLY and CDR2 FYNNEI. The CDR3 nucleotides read TGTGCCACGGGGACGGAGGGTGAAGCTTTCTTT. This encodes CATGTEGEAFF. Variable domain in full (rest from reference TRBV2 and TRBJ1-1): EPEVTQTPSHQVTQMGQEVILRCVPISNHLYFYWYRQILGQKVEFLVSFYNNEISEKSEIFDDQFSVERPDGSNFTLKIRSTKLEDSAMYFCATGTEGEAFFGQGTRLTVV.

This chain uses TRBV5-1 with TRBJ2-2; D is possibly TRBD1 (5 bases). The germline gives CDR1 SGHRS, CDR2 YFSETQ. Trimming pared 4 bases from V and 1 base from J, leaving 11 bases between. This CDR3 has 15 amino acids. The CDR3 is CASSPLQGNTGELFF. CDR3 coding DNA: TGCGCCAGCAGCCCGCTCCAGGGGAACACCGGGGAGCTGTTTTTT.

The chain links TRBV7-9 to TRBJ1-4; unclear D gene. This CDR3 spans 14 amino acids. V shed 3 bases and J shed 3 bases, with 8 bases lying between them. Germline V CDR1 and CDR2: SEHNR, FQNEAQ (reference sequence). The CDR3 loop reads CASSFPEANEKLFF. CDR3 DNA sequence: TGTGCCAGCAGCTTCCCAGAAGCTAATGAAAAACTGTTTTTT.

CDR3 protein: CSVELAGSNPYNEQFF. The CDR3 bases are TGCAGCGTTGAACTAGCGGGATCCAATCCCTACAATGAGCAGTTCTTC. V gene TRBV29-1 combines with J gene TRBJ2-1, with 9 nucleotides matching TRBD2. CDR3 length: 16 amino acids. V lost 2 bases, J lost 2 bases, and 7 bases stayed unmatched. Germline CDR1 is SQVTM and CDR2 is ANQGSEA.

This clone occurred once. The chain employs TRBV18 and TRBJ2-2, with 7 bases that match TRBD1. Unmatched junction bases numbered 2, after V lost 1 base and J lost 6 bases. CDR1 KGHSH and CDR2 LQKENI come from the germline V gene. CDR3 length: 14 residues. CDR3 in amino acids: CASSPQGAPGELFF. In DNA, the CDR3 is TGTGCCAGCTCACCACAGGGGGCCCCCGGGGAGCTGTTTTTT.

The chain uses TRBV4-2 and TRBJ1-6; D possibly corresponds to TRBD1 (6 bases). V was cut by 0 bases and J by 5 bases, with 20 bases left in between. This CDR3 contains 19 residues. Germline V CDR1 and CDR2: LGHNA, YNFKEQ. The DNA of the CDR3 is TGTGCCAGCAGCCAAGAGTTTTTGGATCTGACAGGCCATAATTCACCCCTCCACTTT. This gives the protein CASSQEFLDLTGHNSPLHF.

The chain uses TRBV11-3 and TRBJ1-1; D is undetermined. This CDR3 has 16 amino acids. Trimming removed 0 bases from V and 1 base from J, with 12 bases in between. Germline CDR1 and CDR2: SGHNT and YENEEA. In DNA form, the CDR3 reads TGTGCCAGCAGCTTAGATCAAGTACTCTGGAACACTGAAGCTTTCTTT. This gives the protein CASSLDQVLWNTEAFF.

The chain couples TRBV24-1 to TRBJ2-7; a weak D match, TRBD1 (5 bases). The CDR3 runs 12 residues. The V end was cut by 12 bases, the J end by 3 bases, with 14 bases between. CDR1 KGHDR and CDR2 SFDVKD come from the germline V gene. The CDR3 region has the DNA TGTGCCGCGAGAATTAGGGGCTACGAGCAGTACTTC. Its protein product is CAARIRGYEQYF.

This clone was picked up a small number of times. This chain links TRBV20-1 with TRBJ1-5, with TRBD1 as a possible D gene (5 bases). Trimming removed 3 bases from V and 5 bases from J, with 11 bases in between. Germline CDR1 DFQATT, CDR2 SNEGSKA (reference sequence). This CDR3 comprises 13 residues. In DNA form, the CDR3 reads TGCAGTGCTAGTGGCGGGGCAGATCAGCCCCAGCATTTT. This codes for CSASGGADQPQHF.

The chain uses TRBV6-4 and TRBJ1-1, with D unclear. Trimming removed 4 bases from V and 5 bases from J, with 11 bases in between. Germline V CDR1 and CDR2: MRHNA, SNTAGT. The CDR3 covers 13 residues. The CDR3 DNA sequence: TGTGCCAGCAGTGTGGGAGGACGGACTGAAGCTTTCTTT. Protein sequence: CASSVGGRTEAFF.

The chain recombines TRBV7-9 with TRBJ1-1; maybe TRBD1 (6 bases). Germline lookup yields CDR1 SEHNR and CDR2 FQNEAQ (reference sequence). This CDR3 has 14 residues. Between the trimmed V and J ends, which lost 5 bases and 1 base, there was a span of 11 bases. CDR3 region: CASSQSTGNTEAFF. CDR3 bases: TGTGCCAGCAGCCAATCGACAGGGAACACTGAAGCTTTCTTT.

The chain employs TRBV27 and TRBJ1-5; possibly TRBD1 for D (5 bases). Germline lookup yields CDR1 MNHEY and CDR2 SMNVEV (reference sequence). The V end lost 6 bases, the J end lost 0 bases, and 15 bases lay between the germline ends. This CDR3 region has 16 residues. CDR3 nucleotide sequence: TGTGCCAGCAGGGACGTGGGGGGGTCTAGCAATCAGCCCCAGCATTTT. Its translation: CASRDVGGSSNQPQHF.

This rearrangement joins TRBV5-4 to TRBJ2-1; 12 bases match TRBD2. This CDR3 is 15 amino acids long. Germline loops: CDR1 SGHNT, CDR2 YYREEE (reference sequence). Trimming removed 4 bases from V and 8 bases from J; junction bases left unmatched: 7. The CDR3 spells CASSIPSGRADEQFF. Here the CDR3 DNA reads TGTGCCAGCAGCATTCCTAGCGGGAGGGCCGATGAGCAGTTCTTC.

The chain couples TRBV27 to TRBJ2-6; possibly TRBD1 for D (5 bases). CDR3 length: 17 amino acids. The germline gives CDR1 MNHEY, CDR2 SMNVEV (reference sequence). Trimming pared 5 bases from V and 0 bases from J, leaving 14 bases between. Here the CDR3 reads CASSKTTASSGANVLTF. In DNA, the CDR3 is TGTGCCAGCAGTAAAACGACAGCCAGCTCTGGGGCCAACGTCCTGACTTTC.

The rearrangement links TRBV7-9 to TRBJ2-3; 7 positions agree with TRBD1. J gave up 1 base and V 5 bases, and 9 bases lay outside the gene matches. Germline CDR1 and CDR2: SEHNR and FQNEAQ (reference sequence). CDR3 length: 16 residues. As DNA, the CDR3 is TGTGCCAGCAGCCAGATACAGGGGAAGGGCACAGATACGCAGTATTTT. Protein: CASSQIQGKGTDTQYF.